The T cell receptor beta chain described here comes from a study of T cells in tumors after PD-1 blockade. Whole-study context: During anti-PD-1 treatment, some patients continued daily vismodegib 150 mg. Peripheral blood samples averaged around 38,000 unique clonotypes and some 120,000 templates.

Profiled with immunoSEQ multiplex PCR; TCRdb holds only in-frame clones, not every one. The sample has roughly 33,000 clones, around 78% seen once. V was pared by 0 bases and J by 2 bases, with 8 bases between. Germline V gene lookup returns CDR1 MNHEY and CDR2 SVGEGT. The CDR3 is made up of 14 amino acids. Input was roughly 550 ng to 6,500 ng of genomic DNA from tumor or blood. The chain combines TRBV6-2 or TRBV6-3 with TRBJ2-7; no firm D call. The receptor comes from a human donor with basal cell carcinoma. The material was PBMCs, obtained before anti-PD-1 treatment. CDR3: CASSYSSGTYEQYF. Here the CDR3 DNA reads TGTGCCAGCAGTTACTCGTCCGGAACCTACGAGCAGTACTTC.